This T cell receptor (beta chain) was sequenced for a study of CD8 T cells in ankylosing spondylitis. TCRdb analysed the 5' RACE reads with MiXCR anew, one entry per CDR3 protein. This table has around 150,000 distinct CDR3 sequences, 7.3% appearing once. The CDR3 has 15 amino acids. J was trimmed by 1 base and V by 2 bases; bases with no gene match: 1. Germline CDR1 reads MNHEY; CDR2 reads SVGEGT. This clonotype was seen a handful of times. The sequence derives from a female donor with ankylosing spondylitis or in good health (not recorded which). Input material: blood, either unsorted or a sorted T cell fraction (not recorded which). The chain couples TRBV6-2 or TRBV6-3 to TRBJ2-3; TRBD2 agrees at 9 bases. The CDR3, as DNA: TGTGCCAGCAGTTACGTAGCGGGGGGCACAGATACGCAGTATTTT. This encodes CASSYVAGGTDTQYF.